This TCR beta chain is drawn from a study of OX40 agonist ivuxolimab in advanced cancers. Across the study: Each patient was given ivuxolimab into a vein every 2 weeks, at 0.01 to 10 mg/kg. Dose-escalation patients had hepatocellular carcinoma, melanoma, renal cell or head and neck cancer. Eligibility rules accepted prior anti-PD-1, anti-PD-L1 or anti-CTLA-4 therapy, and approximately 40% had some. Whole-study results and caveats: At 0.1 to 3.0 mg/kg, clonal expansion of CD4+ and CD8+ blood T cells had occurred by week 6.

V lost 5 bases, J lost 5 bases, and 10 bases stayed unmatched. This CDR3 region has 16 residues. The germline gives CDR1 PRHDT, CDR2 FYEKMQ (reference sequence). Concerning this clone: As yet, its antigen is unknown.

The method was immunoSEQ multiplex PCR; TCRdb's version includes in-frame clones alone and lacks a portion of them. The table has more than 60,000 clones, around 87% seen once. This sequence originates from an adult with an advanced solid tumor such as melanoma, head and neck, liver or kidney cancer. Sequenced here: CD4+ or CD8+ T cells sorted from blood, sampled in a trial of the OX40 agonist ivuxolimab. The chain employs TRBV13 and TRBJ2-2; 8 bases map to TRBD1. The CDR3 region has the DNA TGTGCCAGCAGCGGGAGAGGACAGGGATTGACCGGGGAGCTGTTTTTT. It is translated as CASSGRGQGLTGELFF.